The 10 T cell receptor beta chains given below trace back to one sample, sequenced in a study of blood T cell repertoires in COVID-19. The protocol was immunoSEQ multiplex PCR, while the TCRdb copy is restricted to in-frame clones and leaves out a portion. The sample holds around 250,000 clones, 80% to 90% seen once. What was sequenced was peripheral blood. The receptors derive from a man in his fifties or sixties with acute or convalescent COVID-19.

V gene TRBV7-9 combines with J gene TRBJ1-2; TRBD1 aligns across 10 bases. The V segment lost 5 bases and the J segment 7 bases; nucleotides outside the gene matches: 7. Germline CDR1 reads SEHNR; CDR2 reads FQNEAQ (reference sequence). This CDR3 spans 14 amino acids. The CDR3 nucleotides read TGTGCCAGCAGCGCTCGACAGGGGGCGGTTGGCTACACCTTC. Protein: CASSARQGAVGYTF. Combining the CDR3 with reference TRBV7-9 and TRBJ1-2 gives the whole variable domain DTGVSQNPRHKITKRGQNVTFRCDPISEHNRLYWYRQTLGQGPEFLTYFQNEAQLEKSRLLSDRFSAERPKGSFSTLEIQRTEQGDSAMYLCASSARQGAVGYTFGSGTRLTVV.

The gene calls are TRBV14 and TRBJ2-7; possibly TRBD1 for D (6 bases). Germline assignment: CDR1 SGHDN and CDR2 FVKESK. Trimming took off 5 bases at V and 6 bases at J, with 20 bases between the two ends. The CDR3 contains 15 residues. CDR3: CASSNGQSSFSEQYF. The CDR3 DNA reads TGTGCCAGCAGCAATGGACAGAGCTCCTTCTCCGAGCAGTACTTC.

The V call is TRBV28, the J call TRBJ2-3; 7 nucleotides match TRBD1. V was pared by 5 bases and J by 3 bases, with 8 bases of the junction left unmatched. The CDR3 totals 15 residues. Germline V CDR1 and CDR2: MDHEN, SYDVKM. The CDR3: CASSQPGQSTDTQYF. CDR3 DNA: TGTGCCAGCAGTCAGCCGGGACAGTCTACAGATACGCAGTATTTT.

The V call is TRBV10-3, the J call TRBJ1-6; tentatively, D is TRBD1 (6 bases). Trimming removed 5 bases at V and 9 bases at J, with 14 bases between. Germline V gene sequence: CDR1 ENHRY, CDR2 SYGVKD. The CDR3 has 14 amino acids. CDR3 bases: TGTGCCATCAGTCCCGGGACAACGGGTTCACCCCTCCACTTT. Amino acid sequence: CAISPGTTGSPLHF.

The table lists this clone with a count of one. V is TRBV3-1 (or the pseudogene TRBV3-2) and J is TRBJ1-1; 8 positions agree with TRBD1. V shed 5 bases and J 4 bases; nucleotides not matched to a gene: 6. The CDR3 consists of 14 residues. Germline CDR1 is LGHDT and CDR2 is YNNKEL (reference sequence). This CDR3 is CASSRQGSGTEAFF. CDR3 DNA: TGTGCCAGCAGCAGACAGGGGTCGGGCACTGAAGCTTTCTTT.

The V gene is TRBV5-1, the J gene TRBJ1-3, with 8 positions matching TRBD1. The J segment lost 2 bases and the V segment lost 0 bases, leaving 4 bases of the junction unmatched. The CDR3 has 16 residues. Germline CDR1 is SGHRS and CDR2 is YFSETQ. The DNA of the CDR3 is TGCGCCAGCAGCTTGGCGCTACAGGGGGCTGGAAACACCATATATTTT. This translates into CASSLALQGAGNTIYF.

CDR3 protein: CASSLGTAENTEAFF. The DNA for the CDR3 is TGCGCCAGCAGCTTAGGGACAGCTGAGAACACTGAAGCTTTCTTT. This chain uses TRBV5-1 with TRBJ1-1, with 7 bases that match TRBD1. There are 15 residues in the CDR3. Germline CDR1 SGHRS, CDR2 YFSETQ. After removal of 2 bases from V and 1 base from J, the junction contained 5 bases not matched to a gene.

This rearrangement joins TRBV6-6 to TRBJ1-1, with no clear D. Trimming shortened V by 2 bases and J by 4 bases, and 8 bases separated the two germline ends. Germline CDR1 reads MNHNY; CDR2 reads SVGAGI (reference sequence). There are 13 residues in the CDR3. CDR3: CASSYGEPTEAFF. DNA of the CDR3: TGTGCCAGCAGTTACGGAGAGCCCACTGAAGCTTTCTTT.

The rearrangement uses TRBV10-2 and TRBJ2-1; 11 nucleotides align to TRBD2. CDR1 is WSHSY and CDR2 is SAAADI in the germline V gene. The junction had 8 bases not matched to a gene; V was cut back by 2 bases and J by 2 bases. The CDR3 covers 18 residues. CDR3 loop: CASSEVSGREGTYNEQFF. CDR3 DNA: TGCGCCAGCAGTGAGGTTAGCGGGAGGGAGGGAACCTACAATGAGCAGTTCTTC.

In this sample, this clone turned up many times. For the CDR3, the DNA is TGCAGCGGGCAGTTACAGGGGATTGAAGCTTTCTTT. This codes for CSGQLQGIEAFF. This chain uses TRBV29-1 with TRBJ1-1, with TRBD1 matching over 7 bases. Looked up from germline, CDR1 is SQVTM and CDR2 is ANQGSEA. CDR3 length equals 12 residues. The V gene end was trimmed by 7 bases and the J gene end by 7 bases; junction bases not matched to a gene: 9.